This T cell receptor (beta chain) is drawn from a study of neurological immune-mediated disorders. This clonotype has ten or more counts. Its matching antigen is unknown. Study conclusions and caveats: It was HTLV-1-associated myelopathy that showed the most TCR clonal expansion, while multiple sclerosis showed the least, falling below healthy controls.

With 10-nucleotide random UMIs, 5'RACE was used to make the cDNA. TCRdb analysed the 5' RACE reads with MiXCR anew, one entry per CDR3 protein. The repertoire holds some 61,000 distinct CDR3 sequences, about 4% seen once, with 1.3% in the top ten. 2 million unsorted PBMCs were stored in RNAlater at -80 °C before RNA extraction. CDR3 size: 14 residues. The V end lost 5 bases, the J end lost 0 bases, and 10 bases lay between the germline ends. Germline V gene data show CDR1 as DFQATT and CDR2 as SNEGSKA (reference sequence). The chain carries TRBV20-1 and TRBJ2-2; D tentatively reads TRBD1 or TRBD2 (5 bases each). The TCR was taken from a man aged 25-45 years with multiple sclerosis. Sequencing used PBMCs. The CDR3 DNA reads TGCAGTGCTGCCGGGACCTCGAACACCGGGGAGCTGTTTTTT. It yields the protein CSAAGTSNTGELFF.